This TCR beta chain was retrieved from a study of T cell repertoires in cytomegalovirus infection. As for the study in general: Recently identified HLA-C-restricted CMV epitopes were used, and well-studied HLA-B-restricted CMV epitopes were used as well. TCR beta signatures that were public indicated CMV infection and matching HLA type.

With 9 bases clipped from V and 1 base from J, the junction kept 4 bases outside the gene matches. The CDR3 runs to 15 residues. The germline gives CDR1 SNHLY, CDR2 FYNNEI. Findings and caveats of the study: CMV carriers having the relevant HLA were flagged by cumulative public TCR beta family frequency.

Points on this clonotype: Its specificity is unknown.

Each CDR3 protein gets one entry after TCRdb re-called the reads with MiXCR. In the table there are 680,000 or so distinct CDR3 sequences, about 30% of which are singletons. The input for sequencing was cultured PBMCs, taken from culture after CMV antigen stimulation. This sequence was found in a human donor in good health (CMV status not recorded). Some clones in this sample may be carry-over from other donors' samples. The V call is TRBV2, the J call TRBJ2-5, with 14 positions matching TRBD2. CDR3 sequence: CASAGTSGGQETQYF. In nucleotides, the CDR3 is TGTGCCAGTGCGGGGACTAGCGGGGGCCAAGAGACCCAGTACTTC.